The present entry profiles one TCR beta chain with its context. Antigen specificity is unknown. The data were taken from a study of T cell responses to AZD1222 COVID-19 vaccine. The CDR3 loop spans 12 amino acids. Trimming removed 6 bases at V and 5 bases at J, with 11 bases between. CDR1 and CDR2 (germline): SGHDT, YYEEEE. Whole-study results and caveats: Unmutated variant regions are reportedly targeted by nearly half of spike-specific TCRs. All repertoire sampling was performed exclusively after the peak T cell response. White British ancestry dominated among donors, who included more females, and clonal diversity was possibly underestimated.

TCRdb's table, derived via immunoSEQ multiplex PCR, lists solely in-frame clones and lacks some. Among more than 110,000 clones listed, about 90% were seen once. The source material was peripheral blood, sampled 28 days after the second AZD1222 dose. This sequence joins TRBV5-6 and TRBJ2-5; D remains unclear. This receptor was identified in an adult who received the AZD1222 COVID-19 vaccine. The CDR3 sequence is CASTTFLETQYF. For the CDR3, the DNA is TGTGCCAGCACCACCTTTCTTGAGACCCAGTACTTC.